One TCR beta chain is described in this entry. Only in-frame clones appear in the TCRdb table, and some are missing; sequencing was by immunoSEQ multiplex PCR. The top ten hold 8.6% of the sample, which has roughly 200,000 clones, about 70% seen once. These data come from a study of blood T cell repertoires in COVID-19. Study context: Nucleic acid was either cDNA or gDNA, and it came from T cells, B-cell-depleted T cells, or PBMCs.

V was pared by 5 bases and J by 6 bases, with 12 bases between. This CDR3 has 13 amino acids. In germline, CDR1 is SGHTA, CDR2 FQGTGA. The origin of this receptor is a woman between 50 and 59 years old with active or convalescent COVID-19. V and J are TRBV7-3 and TRBJ2-3, with D possibly being TRBD2 (5 bases). Source material: peripheral blood. The CDR3 reads CASSPGVGDTQYF. CDR3 DNA sequence: TGTGCCAGCAGCCCCGGGGTAGGCGATACGCAGTATTTT. The variable domain in full, with the rest retrieved from reference TRBV7-3 and TRBJ2-3, is GAGVSQTPSNKVTEKGKYVELRCDPISGHTALYWYRQSLGQGPEFLIYFQGTGAADDSGLPNDRFFAVRPEGSVSTLKIQRTERGDSAVYLCASSPGVGDTQYFGPGTRLTVL.